These 28 T cell receptor beta chains originate from one sample sequenced in a study of OX40 agonist ivuxolimab in advanced cancers. Assay used: immunoSEQ multiplex PCR; TCRdb lists only in-frame clones, some missing. The data show roughly 86,000 clones, roughly nine tenths seen once. The sequences come from CD4+ or CD8+ T cells sorted from blood, collected in a trial of the OX40 agonist ivuxolimab. The receptor source for this set is an adult with an advanced solid tumor such as melanoma, head and neck, liver or kidney cancer.

The CDR3 sequence is CASSLVWSEQFF. The DNA of the CDR3 is TGTGCCAGCAGCTTAGTGTGGAGTGAGCAGTTCTTC. This chain links TRBV7-2 with TRBJ2-1; the D is unclear. The CDR3 covers 12 residues. The germline CDR1 and CDR2 sequences are SGHTA and FQGNSA. The germline V and J ends were trimmed by 1 base and 9 bases, with 7 bases remaining between them.

The chain couples TRBV6-6 to TRBJ2-7; possible D gene TRBD1, 6 bases. CDR3 length: 14 residues. The germline V and J ends were trimmed by 5 bases and 3 bases, with 14 bases remaining between them. CDR1 and CDR2 (germline): MNHNY, SVGAGI (reference sequence). CDR3 bases: TGTGCCAGCAGTCAACAGGGAGAACTCTACGAGCAGTACTTC. This sequence encodes CASSQQGELYEQYF.

Concerning this clone itself: One junction end disagrees with the germline gene, perhaps due to a read error. The chain employs TRBV20-1 and TRBJ1-2; no clear D. Germline V gives CDR1 DFQATT, CDR2 SNEGSKA (reference sequence). CDR3 length: 11 amino acids. CDR3 in amino acids: CSARDRLDAKF. In DNA, the CDR3 is TGCAGTGCTAGAGATCGTCTGGACGCCAAGTTC.

V and J are TRBV29-1 and TRBJ2-2; 9 positions match TRBD2. Losses at the gene ends were 7 bases for V and 6 bases for J; bases not matched to a gene: 12. Germline V gives CDR1 SQVTM, CDR2 ANQGSEA. This CDR3 comprises 15 residues. CDR3 nucleotide sequence: TGCAGCGCGGGGGGGACTAGCAACAGCCCCGGGGAGCTGTTTTTT. Translation: CSAGGTSNSPGELFF.

A remark on this clone: The identical CDR3 is also encoded by other nucleotide sequences in the sample. The V call is TRBV5-1, the J call TRBJ2-1, with 11 bases matching TRBD2. Germline V gives CDR1 SGHRS, CDR2 YFSETQ. There are 15 residues in the CDR3. V was pared by 0 bases and J by 5 bases, with 1 base of the junction left unmatched. This CDR3 is CASSLGLAGNNEQFF. CDR3 DNA: TGCGCCAGCAGCTTGGGACTAGCGGGGAACAATGAGCAGTTCTTC. The variable domain in full, completed from reference TRBV5-1 and TRBJ2-1, reads KAGVTQTPRYLIKTRGQQVTLSCSPISGHRSVSWYQQTPGQGLQFLFEYFSETQRNKGNFPGRFSGRQFSNSRSEMNVSTLELGDSALYLCASSLGLAGNNEQFFGPGTRLTVL.

The V call is TRBV9, the J call TRBJ2-1, with D possibly being TRBD1 (6 bases). This CDR3 is built from 15 residues. In germline, CDR1 is SGDLS, CDR2 YYNGEE. Trimming pared 0 bases from V and 3 bases from J, leaving 10 bases between. CDR3 protein: CASSVVPGVYNEQFF. The CDR3 bases are TGTGCCAGCAGCGTAGTTCCAGGGGTCTACAATGAGCAGTTCTTC.

The chain has TRBV6-5 and TRBJ2-3; D call uncertain. CDR3 length: 14 amino acids. The germline V gene encodes CDR1 MNHEY and CDR2 SVGAGI. V was pared by 7 bases and J by 8 bases, with 19 bases between. The CDR3: CASTAMADYGTQYF. DNA of the CDR3: TGTGCCAGCACCGCGATGGCGGATTATGGTACGCAGTATTTT.

The CDR3 is CASSLWTVDSGNTIYF. The CDR3 DNA reads as TGCGCCAGCAGCCTTTGGACAGTTGACTCTGGAAACACCATATATTTT. This sequence joins TRBV4-1 and TRBJ1-3, with D perhaps TRBD1 (6 bases). Germline V gene data show CDR1 as MGHRA and CDR2 as YSYEKL. This CDR3 is built from 16 residues. The germline V and J ends were trimmed by 4 bases and 0 bases, with 13 bases remaining between them.

The chain combines TRBV4-1 with TRBJ2-3; no firm D call. Per the germline V gene, CDR1 is MGHRA and CDR2 is YSYEKL. CDR3 length: 12 residues. The germline V and J ends were trimmed by 0 bases and 6 bases, with 4 bases remaining between them. CDR3 region: CASSQEGDTQYF. As DNA, the CDR3 is TGCGCCAGCAGCCAAGAAGGCGATACGCAGTATTTT.

This chain's CDR3 is CASSVGPGRDEQFF. The CDR3 DNA sequence: TGTGCCAGCAGCGTAGGACCCGGGAGGGATGAGCAGTTCTTC. The genes are TRBV9 and TRBJ2-1; TRBD2 aligns across 8 bases. After removal of 0 bases from V and 8 bases from J, the junction contained 4 bases not matched to a gene. Germline V CDR1 and CDR2: SGDLS, YYNGEE. The CDR3 covers 14 residues.

The V call is TRBV18, the J call TRBJ1-6; 11 bases agree with TRBD1. The CDR3 is 17 amino acids. Germline lookup yields CDR1 KGHSH and CDR2 LQKENI. V was pared by 3 bases and J by 9 bases, with 10 bases of the junction left unmatched. The CDR3 here is CASSPITGTGGRSPLHF. CDR3 DNA: TGTGCCAGCTCACCCATAACCGGGACAGGGGGTCGTTCACCCCTCCACTTT. Full variable domain (outside the CDR3, taken from reference TRBV18 and TRBJ1-6): NAGVMQNPRHLVRRRGQEARLRCSPMKGHSHVYWYRQLPEEGLKFMVYLQKENIIDESGMPKERFSAEFPKEGPSILRIQQVVRGDSAAYFCASSPITGTGGRSPLHFGNGTRLTVT.

A few counts support this clone. The chain links TRBV13 to TRBJ2-7; 7 nucleotides align to TRBD1. The CDR3 loop spans 15 amino acids. V gave up 5 bases and J gave up 0 bases; unmatched junction bases: 7. CDR1 is PRHDT and CDR2 is FYEKMQ in the germline V gene (reference sequence). CDR3 sequence reads: CASSPRDSSSYEQYF. The CDR3 DNA follows: TGTGCCAGCAGCCCCCGGGACAGCAGCTCCTACGAGCAGTACTTC.

The chain has TRBV6-6 and TRBJ1-6; D uncertain. Between the trimmed V and J ends, which lost 2 bases and 5 bases, there was a span of 10 bases. This CDR3 contains 15 residues. CDR1 and CDR2 from the germline V gene are MNHNY and SVGAGI (reference sequence). CDR3 loop: CASSYPEAHNSPLHF. The CDR3 nucleotides read TGTGCCAGCAGTTACCCGGAAGCCCATAATTCACCCCTCCACTTT.

This clone was counted between two and nine times. V gene TRBV6-1 combines with J gene TRBJ2-5; 16 nucleotides line up with TRBD2. This CDR3 is 16 amino acids long. Looked up from germline, CDR1 is MNHNS and CDR2 is SASEGT. The ends lost 4 bases at V and 5 bases at J; junction bases unmatched: 4. CDR3 in DNA: TGTGCCAGCAGTGGTACGGGACTAGCGGGGGGGGAGACCCAGTACTTC. This gives the protein CASSGTGLAGGETQYF.

This chain uses TRBV5-4 with TRBJ2-7; 7 nucleotides match TRBD1. The CDR3 loop spans 15 amino acids. V lost 4 bases, J lost 7 bases, and 14 bases stayed unmatched. In germline, CDR1 is SGHNT, CDR2 YYREEE (reference sequence). CDR3 in amino acids: CASSPDRVGPREQYF. DNA of the CDR3: TGTGCCAGCAGCCCAGACAGGGTGGGTCCGCGTGAGCAGTACTTC.

The chain combines TRBV7-2 with TRBJ1-4; 9 bases fit TRBD1. Germline V CDR1 and CDR2: SGHTA, FQGNSA. The CDR3 extends over 15 amino acids. J was trimmed by 3 bases and V by 5 bases; bases with no gene match: 4. Here the CDR3 reads CASSRQGVSNEKLFF. As DNA, the CDR3 is TGTGCCAGCAGCCGACAGGGGGTTTCTAATGAAAAACTGTTTTTT.

The gene calls are TRBV2 and TRBJ1-4; D is ambiguous. The germline V gene encodes CDR1 SNHLY and CDR2 FYNNEI. This CDR3 is 15 amino acids long. V lost 7 bases to trimming and J lost 0 bases, with 12 bases between them. CDR3 bases: TGTGCCAGCAATCGGGCCCGGACAACTAATGAAAAACTGTTTTTT. Translated, it gives CASNRARTTNEKLFF.

As to this clone: One end of the junction is discordant with germline, which a read error may explain. The chain recombines TRBV5-1 with TRBJ2-3; weak D call: TRBD2 (5 bases). The CDR3 extends over 16 amino acids. CDR1 is SGHRS and CDR2 is YFSETQ in the germline V gene. In nucleotides, the CDR3 is TGCACCAGCAGCTTGGGAGTCGTAGGGAGCACAGATACGCAGTATTTT. It is translated as CTSSLGVVGSTDTQYF.

CDR3 in DNA: TGTGCCAGCAGCTCCAGAGGGGGTGGGCAGTATTTT. Protein product: CASSSRGGGQYF. The genes are TRBV7-6 and TRBJ2-3, with D possibly TRBD1 on 6 matching bases. CDR3 length: 12 amino acids. The germline CDR1 and CDR2 sequences are SGHVS and FNYEAQ. Deletions cut 4 bases from V and 11 bases from J, with 13 bases between.

The chain links TRBV11-2 to TRBJ2-2; 8 nucleotides align to TRBD2. Germline V gene lookup returns CDR1 SGHAT and CDR2 FQNNGV. Losses at the gene ends were 3 bases for V and 5 bases for J; bases not matched to a gene: 8. The CDR3 sequence is 16 residues long. CDR3: CASSFPFSGTTGELFF. The CDR3 region has the DNA TGTGCCAGCAGCTTCCCCTTTAGCGGGACTACCGGGGAGCTGTTTTTT. Full variable domain (rest looked up from reference TRBV11-2 and TRBJ2-2): EAGVAQSPRYKIIEKRQSVAFWCNPISGHATLYWYQQILGQGPKLLIQFQNNGVVDDSQLPKDRFSAERLKGVDSTLKIQPAKLEDSAVYLCASSFPFSGTTGELFFGEGSRLTVL.

V is TRBV28 and J is TRBJ1-1; 7 bases map to TRBD1. CDR3 length equals 14 residues. The ends lost 10 bases at V and 5 bases at J; junction bases unmatched: 13. The germline gives CDR1 MDHEN, CDR2 SYDVKM. The CDR3 loop reads CATLPGTVRTEAFF. CDR3 DNA: TGTGCCACCCTCCCGGGGACAGTGAGAACTGAAGCTTTCTTT.

This clone was counted a single time. The chain joins TRBV6-6 to TRBJ1-4, with D perhaps TRBD1 (6 bases). The CDR3 is 15 amino acids. Germline lookup yields CDR1 MNHNY and CDR2 SVGAGI (reference sequence). V lost 6 bases and J lost 2, with 13 bases in between. The CDR3: CASRDRLATNEKLFF. The CDR3 region has the DNA TGTGCCAGCAGAGACAGGCTAGCGACTAATGAAAAACTGTTTTTT.

This clone was seen only once. The rearrangement links TRBV5-6 to TRBJ1-2; D uncertain. Deletions cut 4 bases from V and 4 bases from J, with 20 bases between. Germline V gene data show CDR1 as SGHDT and CDR2 as YYEEEE. This CDR3 spans 16 amino acids. This chain's CDR3 is CASSLPSPDLGYGYTF. In DNA, the CDR3 is TGTGCCAGCAGCCTCCCGAGCCCGGATTTAGGCTATGGCTACACCTTC.

The rearrangement links TRBV5-1 to TRBJ2-2; TRBD2 might be the D (6 bases). Germline CDR1 reads SGHRS; CDR2 reads YFSETQ. V was shortened by 2 bases and J by 0 bases, with 8 bases between the two germline ends. The CDR3 runs to 15 residues. The CDR3: CASSFTSSNTGELFF. In nucleotides, the CDR3 is TGCGCCAGCAGCTTTACTAGCTCGAACACCGGGGAGCTGTTTTTT.

The chain joins TRBV7-2 to TRBJ2-1; D is tentatively TRBD1 or TRBD2 (5 bases each). Trimming removed 4 bases at V and 10 bases at J, with 14 bases between. The CDR3 has 13 amino acids. Germline-derived CDR1 and CDR2 are SGHTA and FQGNSA. The CDR3 coding sequence is TGTGCCAGCAGCTCCACTTGGGGCGGGGAGCAGTTCTTC. Its protein is CASSSTWGGEQFF.

DNA for the CDR3: TGTGCCAGCAGCTTACTCGGAAGGTCGGGACACCCCAGCAATCAGCCCCAGCATTTT. Amino acid sequence: CASSLLGRSGHPSNQPQHF. This chain links TRBV7-8 with TRBJ1-5, with D perhaps matching TRBD1 (6 bases). V lost 2 bases and J lost 1, with 21 bases in between. Per the germline V gene, CDR1 is SGHVS and CDR2 is FQNEAQ. The CDR3 extends over 19 amino acids.

This sequence joins TRBV6-1 and TRBJ1-5; TRBD1 matches at 7 bases. J lost 1 base, V lost 7 bases, and 7 bases had no gene match. This CDR3 spans 15 amino acids. Germline V gene sequence: CDR1 MNHNS, CDR2 SASEGT. This chain's CDR3 is CASTQLGQSNQPQHF. CDR3 nucleotides: TGTGCCAGCACCCAATTGGGACAGAGCAATCAGCCCCAGCATTTT.

The chain joins TRBV5-1 to TRBJ2-3; D gene uncertain. The germline gives CDR1 SGHRS, CDR2 YFSETQ. Trimming shortened V by 0 bases and J by 8 bases, and 19 bases separated the two germline ends. CDR3 length: 16 residues. CDR3 protein: CASSLEVEPPSATQYF. Written as DNA, the CDR3 is TGCGCCAGCAGCTTGGAGGTAGAACCTCCCTCAGCTACGCAGTATTTT. Using reference TRBV5-1 and TRBJ2-3 for the parts outside the CDR3, the full variable domain is KAGVTQTPRYLIKTRGQQVTLSCSPISGHRSVSWYQQTPGQGLQFLFEYFSETQRNKGNFPGRFSGRQFSNSRSEMNVSTLELGDSALYLCASSLEVEPPSATQYFGPGTRLTVL.